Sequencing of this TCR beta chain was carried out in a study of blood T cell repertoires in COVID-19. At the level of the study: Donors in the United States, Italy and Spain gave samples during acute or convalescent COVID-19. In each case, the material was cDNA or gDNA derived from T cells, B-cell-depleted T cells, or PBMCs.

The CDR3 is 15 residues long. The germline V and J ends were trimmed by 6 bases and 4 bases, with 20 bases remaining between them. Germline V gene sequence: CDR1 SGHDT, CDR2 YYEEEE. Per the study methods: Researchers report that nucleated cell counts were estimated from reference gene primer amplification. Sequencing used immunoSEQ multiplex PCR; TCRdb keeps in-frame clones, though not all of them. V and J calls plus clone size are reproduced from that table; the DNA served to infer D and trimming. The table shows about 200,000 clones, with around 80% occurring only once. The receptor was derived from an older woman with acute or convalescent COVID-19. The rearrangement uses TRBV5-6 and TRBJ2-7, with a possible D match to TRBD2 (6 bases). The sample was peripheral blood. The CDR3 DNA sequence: TGTGCCAGCAACCTCGGGGGTCCTCTGGGGTACGAGCAGTACTTC. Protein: CASNLGGPLGYEQYF.